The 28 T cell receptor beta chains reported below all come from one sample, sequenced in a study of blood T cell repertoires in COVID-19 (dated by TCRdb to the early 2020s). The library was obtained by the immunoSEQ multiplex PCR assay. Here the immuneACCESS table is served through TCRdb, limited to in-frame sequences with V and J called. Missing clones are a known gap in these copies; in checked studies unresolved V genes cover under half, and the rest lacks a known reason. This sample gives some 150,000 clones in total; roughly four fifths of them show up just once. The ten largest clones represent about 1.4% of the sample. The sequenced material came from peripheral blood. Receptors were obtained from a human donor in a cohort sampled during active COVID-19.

In nucleotides, the CDR3 is TGCGCCAGCAGGGAGGGACAGGTGAATCAGCCCCAGCATTTT. This codes for CASREGQVNQPQHF. The chain employs TRBV10-2 and TRBJ1-5, with 8 nucleotides matching TRBD1. The V segment lost 6 bases and the J segment 4 bases; nucleotides outside the gene matches: 5. The CDR3 contains 14 residues. Per the germline V gene, CDR1 is WSHSY and CDR2 is SAAADI.

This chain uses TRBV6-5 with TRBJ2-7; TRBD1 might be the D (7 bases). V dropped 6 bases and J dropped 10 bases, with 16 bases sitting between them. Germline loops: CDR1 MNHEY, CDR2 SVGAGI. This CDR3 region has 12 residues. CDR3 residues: CASRQQQGTQYF. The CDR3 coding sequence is TGTGCCAGCAGACAGCAACAGGGGACTCAGTACTTC.

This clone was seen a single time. Here the CDR3 reads CATGSSGVPQETQYF. The CDR3 bases are TGTGCCACCGGGTCTAGCGGAGTACCTCAAGAGACCCAGTACTTC. The chain uses TRBV11-2 and TRBJ2-5, with TRBD2 identical over 7 bases. V lost 10 bases, J lost 2 bases, and 13 bases stayed unmatched. CDR3 length: 15 amino acids. Per the germline V gene, CDR1 is SGHAT and CDR2 is FQNNGV. The whole variable domain, filled in from reference TRBV11-2 and TRBJ2-5, reads EAGVAQSPRYKIIEKRQSVAFWCNPISGHATLYWYQQILGQGPKLLIQFQNNGVVDDSQLPKDRFSAERLKGVDSTLKIQPAKLEDSAVYLCATGSSGVPQETQYFGPGTRLLVL.

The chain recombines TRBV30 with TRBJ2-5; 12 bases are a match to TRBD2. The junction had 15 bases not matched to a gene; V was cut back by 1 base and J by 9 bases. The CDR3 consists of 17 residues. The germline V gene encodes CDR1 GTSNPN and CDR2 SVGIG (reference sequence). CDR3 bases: TGTGCCTGGAGTGCTACTAGCGGGAGGAACGCCAAGGAGGCCCAGTACTTC. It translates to CAWSATSGRNAKEAQYF. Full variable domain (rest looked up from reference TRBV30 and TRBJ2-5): SQTIHQWPATLVQPVGSPLSLECTVEGTSNPNLYWYRQAAGRGLQLLFYSVGIGQISSEVPQNLSASRPQDRQFILSSKKLLLSDSGFYLCAWSATSGRNAKEAQYFGPGTRLLVL.

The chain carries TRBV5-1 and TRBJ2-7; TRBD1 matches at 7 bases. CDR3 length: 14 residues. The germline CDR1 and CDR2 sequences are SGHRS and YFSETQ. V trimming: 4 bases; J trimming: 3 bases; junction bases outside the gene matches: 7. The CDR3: CASSPGTEFYEQYF. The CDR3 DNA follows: TGCGCCAGCAGCCCCGGGACAGAATTCTACGAGCAGTACTTC.

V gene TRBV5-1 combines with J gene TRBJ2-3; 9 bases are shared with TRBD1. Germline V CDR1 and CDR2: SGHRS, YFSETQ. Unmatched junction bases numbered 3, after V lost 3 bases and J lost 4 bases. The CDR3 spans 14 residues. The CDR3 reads CASSSRQGADTQYF. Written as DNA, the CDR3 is TGCGCCAGCAGCTCTAGACAGGGGGCAGATACGCAGTATTTT.

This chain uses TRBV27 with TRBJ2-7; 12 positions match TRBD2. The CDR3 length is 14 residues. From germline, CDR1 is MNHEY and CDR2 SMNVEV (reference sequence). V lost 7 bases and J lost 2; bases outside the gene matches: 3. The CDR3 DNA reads TGTGCCAGCATCCCTAGCGGGAGGGCCTACGAGCAGTACTTC. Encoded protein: CASIPSGRAYEQYF.

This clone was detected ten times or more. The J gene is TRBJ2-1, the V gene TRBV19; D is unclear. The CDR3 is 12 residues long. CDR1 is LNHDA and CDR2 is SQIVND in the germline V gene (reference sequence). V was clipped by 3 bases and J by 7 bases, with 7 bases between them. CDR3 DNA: TGTGCCAGTAGTATGGTCGGGAATGAGCAGTTCTTC. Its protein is CASSMVGNEQFF.

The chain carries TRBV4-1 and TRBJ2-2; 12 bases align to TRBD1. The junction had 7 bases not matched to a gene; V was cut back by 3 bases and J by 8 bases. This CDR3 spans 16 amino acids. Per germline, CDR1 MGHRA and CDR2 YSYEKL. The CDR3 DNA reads TGCGCCAGCAGCCACCCCGGGACAGGGGGCGCGGGGGAGCTGTTTTTT. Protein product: CASSHPGTGGAGELFF.

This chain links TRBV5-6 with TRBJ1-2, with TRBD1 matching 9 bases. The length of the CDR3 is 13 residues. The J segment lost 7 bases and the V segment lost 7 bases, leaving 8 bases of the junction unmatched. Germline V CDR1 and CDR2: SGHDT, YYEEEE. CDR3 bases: TGTGCCAGCCAACGGGACAGGGCGGCTGGCTACACCTTC. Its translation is CASQRDRAAGYTF.

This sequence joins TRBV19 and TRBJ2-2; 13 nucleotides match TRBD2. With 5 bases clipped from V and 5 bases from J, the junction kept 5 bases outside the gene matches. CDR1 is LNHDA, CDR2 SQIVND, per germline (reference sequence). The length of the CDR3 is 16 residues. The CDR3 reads CASSSRTSGGTGELFF. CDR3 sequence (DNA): TGTGCCAGTAGTTCTCGGACTAGCGGGGGTACCGGGGAGCTGTTTTTT.

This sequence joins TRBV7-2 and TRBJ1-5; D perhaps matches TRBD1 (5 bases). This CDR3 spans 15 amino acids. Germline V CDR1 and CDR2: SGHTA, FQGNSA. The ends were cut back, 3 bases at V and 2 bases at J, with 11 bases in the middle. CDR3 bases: TGTGCCAGCAGCTTGGACAAGAACGGCAATCAGCCCCAGCATTTT. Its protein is CASSLDKNGNQPQHF. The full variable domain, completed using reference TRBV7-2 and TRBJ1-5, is GAGVSQSPSNKVTEKGKDVELRCDPISGHTALYWYRQSLGQGLEFLIYFQGNSAPDKSGLPSDRFSAERTGGSVSTLTIQRTQQEDSAVYLCASSLDKNGNQPQHFGDGTRLSIL.

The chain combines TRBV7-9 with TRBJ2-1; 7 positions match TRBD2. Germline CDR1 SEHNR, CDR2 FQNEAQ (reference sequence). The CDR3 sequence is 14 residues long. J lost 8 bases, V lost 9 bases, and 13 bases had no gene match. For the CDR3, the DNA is TGTGCCAGTGACTGGGCGGGAGTAACTTATGAGCAGTTCTTC. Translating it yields CASDWAGVTYEQFF.

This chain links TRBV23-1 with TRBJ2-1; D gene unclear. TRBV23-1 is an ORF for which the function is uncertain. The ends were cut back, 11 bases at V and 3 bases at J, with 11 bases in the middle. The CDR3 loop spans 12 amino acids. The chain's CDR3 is CAHPECYNEQFF. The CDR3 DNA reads TGCGCCCACCCGGAGTGCTACAATGAGCAGTTCTTC.

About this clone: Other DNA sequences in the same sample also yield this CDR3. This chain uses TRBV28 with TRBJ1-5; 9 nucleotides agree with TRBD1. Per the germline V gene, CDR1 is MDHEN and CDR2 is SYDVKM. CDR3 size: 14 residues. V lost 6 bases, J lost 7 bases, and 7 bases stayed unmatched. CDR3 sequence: CASRPTGGGQPQHF. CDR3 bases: TGTGCCAGCAGGCCCACAGGGGGCGGGCAGCCCCAGCATTTT.

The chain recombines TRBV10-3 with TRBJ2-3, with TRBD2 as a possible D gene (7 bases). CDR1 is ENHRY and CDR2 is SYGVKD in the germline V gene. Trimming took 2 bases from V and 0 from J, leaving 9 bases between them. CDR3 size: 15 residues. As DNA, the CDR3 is TGTGCCATCAGTGAGCGGGGGGCTAGCACAGATACGCAGTATTTT. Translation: CAISERGASTDTQYF.

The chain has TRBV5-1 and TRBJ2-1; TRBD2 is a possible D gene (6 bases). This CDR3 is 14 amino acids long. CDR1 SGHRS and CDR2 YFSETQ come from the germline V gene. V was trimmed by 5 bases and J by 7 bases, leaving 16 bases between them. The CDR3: CASRPRESLNEQFF. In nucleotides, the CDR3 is TGCGCCAGCAGGCCCCGGGAGTCGTTGAATGAGCAGTTCTTC.

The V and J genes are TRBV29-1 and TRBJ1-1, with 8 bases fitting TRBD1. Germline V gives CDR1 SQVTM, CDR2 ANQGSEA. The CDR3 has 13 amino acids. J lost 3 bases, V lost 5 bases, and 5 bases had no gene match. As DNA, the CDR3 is TGCAGCGTTTCAACAGGGGGGGACACTGAAGCTTTCTTT. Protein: CSVSTGGDTEAFF.

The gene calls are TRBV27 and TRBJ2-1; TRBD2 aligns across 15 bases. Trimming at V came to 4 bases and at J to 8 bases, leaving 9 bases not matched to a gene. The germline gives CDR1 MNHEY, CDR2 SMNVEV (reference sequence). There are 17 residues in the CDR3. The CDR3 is CASSSPGLAGGRDEQFF. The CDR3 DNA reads TGTGCCAGCAGTTCCCCGGGACTAGCGGGAGGAAGGGATGAGCAGTTCTTC.

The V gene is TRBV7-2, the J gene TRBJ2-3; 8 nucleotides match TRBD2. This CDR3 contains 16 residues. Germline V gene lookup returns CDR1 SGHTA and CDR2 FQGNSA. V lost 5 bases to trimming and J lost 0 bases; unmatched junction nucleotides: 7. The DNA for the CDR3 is TGTGCCAGCAGCGGAGGGGCTAGCGGGAGCACAGATACGCAGTATTTT. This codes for CASSGGASGSTDTQYF.

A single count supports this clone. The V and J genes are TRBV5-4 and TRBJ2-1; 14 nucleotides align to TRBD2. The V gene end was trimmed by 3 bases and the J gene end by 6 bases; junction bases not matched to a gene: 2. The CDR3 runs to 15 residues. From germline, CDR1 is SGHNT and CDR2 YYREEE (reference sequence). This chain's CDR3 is CASSSGTSGSNEQFF. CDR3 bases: TGTGCCAGCAGCTCCGGGACTAGCGGGAGCAATGAGCAGTTCTTC.

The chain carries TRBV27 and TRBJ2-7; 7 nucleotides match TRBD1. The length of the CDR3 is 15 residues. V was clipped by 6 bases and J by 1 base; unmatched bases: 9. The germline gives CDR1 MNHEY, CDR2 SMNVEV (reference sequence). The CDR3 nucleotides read TGTGCCAGCAGCCTCGCCGGGACAGCGTCCTACGAGCAGTACTTC. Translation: CASSLAGTASYEQYF.

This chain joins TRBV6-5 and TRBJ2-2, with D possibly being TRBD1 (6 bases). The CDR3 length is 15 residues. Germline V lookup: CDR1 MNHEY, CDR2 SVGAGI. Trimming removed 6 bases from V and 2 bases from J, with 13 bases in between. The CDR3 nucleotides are TGTGCCAGCAGCCTTACAGGGACCAACACCGGGGAGCTGTTTTTT. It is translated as CASSLTGTNTGELFF.

CDR3: CASSGQAYSPLHF. The DNA for the CDR3 is TGTGCCAGCAGCGGACAGGCTTATTCACCCCTCCACTTT. The chain employs TRBV12-3 or TRBV12-4 and TRBJ1-6; 7 positions agree with TRBD1. V dropped 6 bases and J dropped 8; count of bases not matched to a gene: 4. This CDR3 contains 13 residues.

The CDR3 DNA is TGTGCCAGCAGCCGCGGGGGACTAGCGGGGGAATACGAGCAGTACTTC. Its protein product is CASSRGGLAGEYEQYF. The J gene is TRBJ2-7, the V gene TRBV7-9; 14 nucleotides line up with TRBD2. Germline CDR1 reads SEHNR; CDR2 reads FQNEAQ (reference sequence). CDR3 length: 16 amino acids. Trimming removed 5 bases from V and 4 bases from J; junction bases left unmatched: 7.

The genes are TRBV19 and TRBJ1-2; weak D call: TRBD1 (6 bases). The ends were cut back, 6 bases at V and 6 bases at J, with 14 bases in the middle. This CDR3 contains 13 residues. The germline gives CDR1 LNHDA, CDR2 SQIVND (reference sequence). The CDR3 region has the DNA TGTGCCAGTAGCCCGAACAGGGCTAATGGCTACACCTTC. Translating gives CASSPNRANGYTF.

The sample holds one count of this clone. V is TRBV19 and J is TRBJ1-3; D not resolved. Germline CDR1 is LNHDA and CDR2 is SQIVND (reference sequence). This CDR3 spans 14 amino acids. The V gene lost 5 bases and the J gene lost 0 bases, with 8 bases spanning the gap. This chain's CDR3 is CASSARDSGNTIYF. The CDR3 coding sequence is TGTGCCAGTAGTGCCCGGGACTCTGGAAACACCATATATTTT.

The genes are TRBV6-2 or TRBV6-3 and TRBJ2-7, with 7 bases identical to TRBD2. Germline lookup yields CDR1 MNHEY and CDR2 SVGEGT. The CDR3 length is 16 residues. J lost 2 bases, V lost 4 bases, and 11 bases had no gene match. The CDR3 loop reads CASSSPSLGGTYEQYF. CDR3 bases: TGTGCCAGCAGTTCCCCATCGTTGGGGGGGACCTACGAGCAGTACTTC.